This TCR beta chain was documented in a study of T cell repertoires in cytomegalovirus infection. Across the whole study: Recently identified HLA-C-restricted CMV epitopes were used, and well-studied HLA-B-restricted CMV epitopes were used as well.

This clonotype was seen at least ten times. What it binds is not known. MiXCR, applied by TCRdb to the reads, yields one record per CDR3 protein. The table has about 900,000 distinct CDR3 sequences, around 31% seen once; the top ten hold about 14%. After removal of 3 bases from V and 7 bases from J, the junction contained 8 bases not matched to a gene. The germline gives CDR1 SGHTA, CDR2 FQGNSA. This CDR3 contains 14 residues. Overall study findings and caveats: HLA-C-restricted TCR beta clonotypes specific for CMV led the ex vivo response.

The material was cultured CD8+ T cells from PBMCs, obtained from culture after CMV antigen stimulation. The chain has TRBV7-2 and TRBJ1-1; 7 bases are shared with TRBD1. The sequence was collected from a human donor in good health (CMV status not recorded). Some clones in this sample may be carry-over from other donors' samples. CDR3 DNA sequence: TGTGCCAGCAGCTTTAGCCTCGGGGACAGTGAAGCTTTCTTT. This translates into CASSFSLGDSEAFF. The variable domain in full, with the rest retrieved from reference TRBV7-2 and TRBJ1-1, is GAGVSQSPSNKVTEKGKDVELRCDPISGHTALYWYRQSLGQGLEFLIYFQGNSAPDKSGLPSDRFSAERTGGSVSTLTIQRTQQEDSAVYLCASSFSLGDSEAFFGQGTRLTVV.